The rows below give T cell receptor beta chains drawn from one sample of a study of blood T cell repertoires in COVID-19. The repertoire was sequenced with immunoSEQ multiplex PCR; TCRdb's copy has only in-frame clones and lacks some. There are about 140,000 clones in the sample; 88% occur only once, and about 1.7% lies in the top ten. The sample was peripheral blood. The receptors come from an older man with acute or convalescent COVID-19. The CDR3 runs from the conserved cysteine through the conserved F or W. A D gene is named only where the DNA matches it firmly. Size is stated for part of the rows, as once, few or many counts, or as a class when the clone is expanded.

TRBV11-2,TRBD1,TRBJ2-2,.,TGTGCCAGCAGCTTGGAGCTGGACAGGGGGCCAGACGGGGAGCTGTTTTTT,CASSLELDRGPDGELFF
TRBV6-1,.,TRBJ2-6,few,TGTGCCAGCAGTGTAACAGGGTTTTTAACTGGGGCCAACGTCCTGACTTTC,CASSVTGFLTGANVLTF
TRBV28,TRBD1,TRBJ1-3,few,TGTGCCAGCAGTCCGCTCTCCGGGACAGGGGTTGGAAACACCATATATTTT,CASSPLSGTGVGNTIYF
TRBV3-1/TRBV3-2,.,TRBJ2-7,.,TGTGCCAGCAGCCAAGAGAAGTATATGGGCAGCCTCCTCTCCTACGAGCAGTACTTC,CASSQEKYMGSLLSYEQYF
TRBV29-1,.,TRBJ2-7,.,TGCAGCGTAGGGGGATCTCGCTACGAGCAGTACTTC,CSVGGSRYEQYF
TRBV12-3/TRBV12-4,TRBD1,TRBJ2-3,.,TGTGCCAGCAGAGGACAGGGGGATACGCAGTATTTT,CASRGQGDTQYF
TRBV2,TRBD2,TRBJ2-7,.,TGTGCCAGCATGCCGCGGGGGGGAAGCTACGAGCAGTACTTC,CASMPRGGSYEQYF
TRBV6-5,TRBD1,TRBJ1-4,.,TGTGCCAGCAGTTCCCAGGGGGCAACTAATGAAAAACTGTTTTTT,CASSSQGATNEKLFF
TRBV5-1,.,TRBJ2-3,once,TGCGCCAGCAGCTTTAATTACGGCACTCCGACTAGCACAGATACGCAGTATTTT,CASSFNYGTPTSTDTQYF
TRBV5-6,TRBD2,TRBJ2-7,.,TGTGCCAGCAGCTTGGGGGCTAGCGGGGCGACTACGACCTACGAGCAGTACTTC,CASSLGASGATTTYEQYF
TRBV27,.,TRBJ1-4,.,TGTGCCAGCAGTCCACGTGGGCTTAATGAAAAACTGTTTTTT,CASSPRGLNEKLFF
TRBV4-1,.,TRBJ2-2,once,TGCGCCAGCAGCCAGGGGGAGGAGACCGGGGAGCTGTTTTTT,CASSQGEETGELFF
TRBV7-2,TRBD2,TRBJ2-1,.,TGTGCCAGCAGCCCCCCCCCTCGACTAGCGGCAGTGTACAATGAGCGGTTCTTC,CASSPPPRLAAVYNERFF
TRBV4-1,.,TRBJ2-5,.,TGCGCCAGCAGCCAAGAAGTTCGGGGGACCCAGTACTTC,CASSQEVRGTQYF
TRBV7-9,TRBD1,TRBJ1-1,.,TGTGCCAGCAGCTTAGATGACAGGGCCAACACTGAAGCTTTCTTT,CASSLDDRANTEAFF
TRBV6-5,.,TRBJ2-7,.,TGTGCCAGGGCTAGTCACGGGCAGTACTTC,CARASHGQYF
TRBV11-2,.,TRBJ2-4,.,TGTGCCAGCAGCTTACTTCGCGGGACCCGGATCATTCAGTACTTC,CASSLLRGTRIIQYF
TRBV27,TRBD2,TRBJ2-3,.,TGTGCCAGCAGTCCAGGCGGGGGGGCTAGCACAGATACGCAGTATTTT,CASSPGGGASTDTQYF
TRBV19,.,TRBJ1-5,.,TGTGCCAGTAGGGACAGTTATCAGCCCCAGCATTTT,CASRDSYQPQHF
TRBV3-1/TRBV3-2,TRBD1,TRBJ1-1,.,TGTGCCAGCAGCCAACGGGACAGCCACACTGAAGCTTTCTTT,CASSQRDSHTEAFF
TRBV24-1,.,TRBJ2-1,once,TGTGCCACCAGTGACACTGGACAGAGCTCCTACAATGAGCAGTTCTTC,CATSDTGQSSYNEQFF
TRBV3-1/TRBV3-2,.,TRBJ1-6,.,TGTGCCAGCAGCCAATCCCTTATGGGGGGTTCACCCCTCCACTTT,CASSQSLMGGSPLHF
TRBV19,TRBD1,TRBJ2-1,once,TGTGCCAGTAGCACCCTTTCCCCCTTAACCGGGACAGGGAACTACAATGAGCAGTTCTTC,CASSTLSPLTGTGNYNEQFF
TRBV13,.,TRBJ2-3,.,TGTGCCAGCAGCTTAGGGTTCGGCCACGGTGTTATTAGCGCAGATACGCAGTATTTT,CASSLGFGHGVISADTQYF
TRBV7-6,TRBD2,TRBJ2-2,.,TGTGCCAGCAGCTTAGTTAGCGGGAGCATCACCGGGGAGCTGTTTTTT,CASSLVSGSITGELFF
TRBV5-1,.,TRBJ2-7,.,TGCGCCAGCAGCTTCAGTGTCCAGGTCGCCTACGAGCAGTACTTC,CASSFSVQVAYEQYF
TRBV7-3,TRBD2,TRBJ2-1,.,TGTGCCAGCAGCTTAGTCTCTAGCGGGTTATACAATGAGCAGTTCTTC,CASSLVSSGLYNEQFF
TRBV4-1,.,TRBJ1-1,.,TGCGCCAGCAGCCAGACCGGACACGGGAACACTGAAGCTTTCTTT,CASSQTGHGNTEAFF
TRBV2,TRBD2,TRBJ2-5,.,TGTGCCAGCACCGAGGGACTAGGTGGTGTGAAGACCCAGTACTTC,CASTEGLGGVKTQYF
TRBV4-2,.,TRBJ2-1,few,TGTGCCAGCAGCCCCACGACAGGTGAGCAGTTCTTC,CASSPTTGEQFF
TRBV27,.,TRBJ2-3,.,TGTGCCAGCAGACGGTTAACAGGGTCAGCAGATACGCAGTATTTT,CASRRLTGSADTQYF
TRBV18,.,TRBJ2-2,.,TGTGCCAGCTCACCGGCTATGCGGGCGAACACCGGGGAGCTGTTTTTT,CASSPAMRANTGELFF
TRBV2,.,TRBJ2-7,.,TGTGCCAGCAGCCCCCGGAGACCACCTGGGGAGCAGTACTTC,CASSPRRPPGEQYF
TRBV5-5,.,TRBJ2-1,.,TGTGCCAGCAGCCTTCAGGGGTCAAATGAGCAGTTCTTC,CASSLQGSNEQFF
TRBV5-6,.,TRBJ2-2,.,TGTGCCAGCAGCCTGGGCGCCGGGGAGCTGTTTTTT,CASSLGAGELFF
TRBV3-1/TRBV3-2,.,TRBJ1-4,.,TGTGCCAGCAGCCCTGCGGGGATAACGAACGAAAAACTGTTTTTT,CASSPAGITNEKLFF
TRBV6-5,TRBD2,TRBJ2-7,.,TGTGCCAGCAGATCGGCGGGAGCCCTGGGGGAGCAGTACTTC,CASRSAGALGEQYF
TRBV6-1,.,TRBJ1-4,.,TGTGCCAGCAGTGAACTGGGAGGGGCTGGAAAACTGTTTTTT,CASSELGGAGKLFF
TRBV11-2,TRBD1,TRBJ1-6,few,TGTGCCAGCAGCTTAGATGGGGCAGGGGGTAATTCACCCCTCCACTTT,CASSLDGAGGNSPLHF
TRBV27,TRBD2,TRBJ2-1,.,TGTGCCAGCAGCCCCCAAAGGCAGCGGGAGTATTCGGATGAGCAGTTCTTC,CASSPQRQREYSDEQFF
TRBV19,TRBD1,TRBJ1-5,.,TGTGCCAGTAGTAGGGGACAGGGGGCTATAGGCAATCAGCCCCAGCATTTT,CASSRGQGAIGNQPQHF
TRBV28,TRBD2,TRBJ2-1,once,TGTGCCAGCAGTTTCGGGAGGGGGAGGACGACCTCCAATGAGCAGTTCTTC,CASSFGRGRTTSNEQFF
TRBV6-5,.,TRBJ2-2,.,TGTGCCAGCAGATCTTTAGGGGGGGCCGGGGAGCTGTTTTTT,CASRSLGGAGELFF
TRBV7-2,.,TRBJ1-1,.,TGTGCCAGCAGCTACTACCGGGGCACTGAAGCTTTCTTT,CASSYYRGTEAFF
TRBV27,.,TRBJ2-1,.,TGTGCCAGCAGCCTGGACCGGTGGACTCGGTACAATGAGCAGTTCTTC,CASSLDRWTRYNEQFF
TRBV6-5,.,TRBJ1-4,.,TGTGCCAGCAGGTCCTTCCCGGGTGAAAAACTGTTTTTT,CASRSFPGEKLFF
TRBV9,TRBD2,TRBJ2-7,.,TGTGCCAGCAGCGTGACTAGCGGGTCCAACGAGCAGTACTTC,CASSVTSGSNEQYF
TRBV30,TRBD1,TRBJ1-3,.,TGTGCCTGGGGAAAGGACAGGGTAGGCGGAAACACCATATATTTT,CAWGKDRVGGNTIYF
TRBV27,.,TRBJ2-3,.,TGTGCCAGCACCCCCCGGGATTTTCCCCCAGATACGCAGTATTTT,CASTPRDFPPDTQYF
TRBV9,.,TRBJ2-2,once,TGTGCCAGCAGCGTAGGGGGACTTAACACCGGGGAGCTGTTTTTT,CASSVGGLNTGELFF
TRBV3-1/TRBV3-2,TRBD2,TRBJ2-3,.,TGTGCCAGCAGCCCGTGGGGGGGGGACACAGATACGCAGTATTTT,CASSPWGGDTDTQYF
TRBV7-9,TRBD1,TRBJ2-5,once,TGTGCCAGCAGCTCCCGACAGGGAGAGACCCAGTACTTC,CASSSRQGETQYF
TRBV10-1,.,TRBJ2-7,.,TGCGCCAGCAGTCGCAGTTCACACGACGAGCAGTACTTC,CASSRSSHDEQYF